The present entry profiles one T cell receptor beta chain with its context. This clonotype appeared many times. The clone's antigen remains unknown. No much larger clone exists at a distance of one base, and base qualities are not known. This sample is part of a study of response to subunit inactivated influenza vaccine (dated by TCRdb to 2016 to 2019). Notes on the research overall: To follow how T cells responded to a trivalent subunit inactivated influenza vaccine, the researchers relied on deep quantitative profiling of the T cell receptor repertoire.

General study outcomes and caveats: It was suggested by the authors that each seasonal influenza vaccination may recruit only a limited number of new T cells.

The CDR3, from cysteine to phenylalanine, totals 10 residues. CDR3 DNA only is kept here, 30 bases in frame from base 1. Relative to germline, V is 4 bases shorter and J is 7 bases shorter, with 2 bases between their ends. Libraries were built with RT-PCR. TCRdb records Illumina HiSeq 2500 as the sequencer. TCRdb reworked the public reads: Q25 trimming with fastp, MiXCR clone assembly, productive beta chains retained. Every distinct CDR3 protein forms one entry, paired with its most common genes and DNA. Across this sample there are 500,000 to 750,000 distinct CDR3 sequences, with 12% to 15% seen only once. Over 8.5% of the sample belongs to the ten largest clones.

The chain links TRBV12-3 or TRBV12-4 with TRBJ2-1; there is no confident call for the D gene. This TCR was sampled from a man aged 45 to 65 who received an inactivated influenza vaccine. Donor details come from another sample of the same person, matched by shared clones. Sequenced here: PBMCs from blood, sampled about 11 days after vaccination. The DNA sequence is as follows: TGTGCCAGCAGTTGGAATGAGCAGTTCTTC. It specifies CASSWNEQFF.